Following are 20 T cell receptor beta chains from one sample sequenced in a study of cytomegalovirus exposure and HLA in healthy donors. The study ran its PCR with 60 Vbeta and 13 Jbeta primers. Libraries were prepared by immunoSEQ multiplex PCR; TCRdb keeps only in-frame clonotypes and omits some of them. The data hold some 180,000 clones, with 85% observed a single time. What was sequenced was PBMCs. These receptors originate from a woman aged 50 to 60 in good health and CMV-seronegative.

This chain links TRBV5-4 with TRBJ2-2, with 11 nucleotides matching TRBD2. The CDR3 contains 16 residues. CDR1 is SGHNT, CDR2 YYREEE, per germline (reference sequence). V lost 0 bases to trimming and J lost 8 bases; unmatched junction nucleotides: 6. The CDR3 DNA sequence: TGTGCCAGCAGCTTGGAAACTAGCGGGAGTGGGGGGGAGCTGTTTTTT. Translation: CASSLETSGSGGELFF. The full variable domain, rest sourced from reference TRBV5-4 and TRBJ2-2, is ETGVTQSPTHLIKTRGQQVTLRCSSQSGHNTVSWYQQALGQGPQFIFQYYREEENGRGNFPPRFSGLQFPNYSSELNVNALELDDSALYLCASSLETSGSGGELFFGEGSRLTVL.

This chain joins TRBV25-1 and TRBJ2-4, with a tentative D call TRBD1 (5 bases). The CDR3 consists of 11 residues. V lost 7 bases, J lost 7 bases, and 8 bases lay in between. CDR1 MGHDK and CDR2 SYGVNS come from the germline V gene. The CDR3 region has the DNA TGTGCCAGCATTAAGGGGAACATTCAGTACTTC. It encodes CASIKGNIQYF.

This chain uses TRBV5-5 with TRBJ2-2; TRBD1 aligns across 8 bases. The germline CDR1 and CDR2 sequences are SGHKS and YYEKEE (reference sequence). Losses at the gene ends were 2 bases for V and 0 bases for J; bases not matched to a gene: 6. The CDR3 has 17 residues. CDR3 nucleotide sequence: TGTGCCAGCAGCTTAATCGGGACAGGTTCGAACACCGGGGAGCTGTTTTTT. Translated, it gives CASSLIGTGSNTGELFF.

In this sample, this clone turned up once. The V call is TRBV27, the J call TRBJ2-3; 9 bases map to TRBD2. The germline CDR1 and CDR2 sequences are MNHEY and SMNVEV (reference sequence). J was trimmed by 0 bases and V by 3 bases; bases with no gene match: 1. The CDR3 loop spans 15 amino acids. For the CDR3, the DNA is TGTGCCAGCAGTTTTAGCGGGAGAAGCACAGATACGCAGTATTTT. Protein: CASSFSGRSTDTQYF.

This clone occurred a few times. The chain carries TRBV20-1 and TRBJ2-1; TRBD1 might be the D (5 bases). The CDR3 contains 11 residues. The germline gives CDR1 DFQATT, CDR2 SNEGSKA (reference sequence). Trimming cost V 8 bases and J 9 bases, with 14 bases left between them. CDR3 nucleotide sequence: TGCAGTCCAGGCAGGGTGGGTGAGCAGTTCTTC. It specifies CSPGRVGEQFF.

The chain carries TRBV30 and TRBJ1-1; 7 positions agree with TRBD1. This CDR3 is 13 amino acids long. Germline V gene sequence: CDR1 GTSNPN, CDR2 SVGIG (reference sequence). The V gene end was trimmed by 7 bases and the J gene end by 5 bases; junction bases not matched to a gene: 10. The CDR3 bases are TGTGCCTTGACAGGGTTGTTTGGGACTGAAGCTTTCTTT. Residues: CALTGLFGTEAFF. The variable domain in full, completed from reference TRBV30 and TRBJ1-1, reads SQTIHQWPATLVQPVGSPLSLECTVEGTSNPNLYWYRQAAGRGLQLLFYSVGIGQISSEVPQNLSASRPQDRQFILSSKKLLLSDSGFYLCALTGLFGTEAFFGQGTRLTVV.

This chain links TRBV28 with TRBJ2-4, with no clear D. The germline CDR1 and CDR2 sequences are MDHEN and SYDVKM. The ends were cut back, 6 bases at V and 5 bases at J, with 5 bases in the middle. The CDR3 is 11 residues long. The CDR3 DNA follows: TGTGCCAGCAGAATAGAAAACATTCAGTACTTC. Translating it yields CASRIENIQYF. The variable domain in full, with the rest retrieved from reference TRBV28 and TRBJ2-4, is DVKVTQSSRYLVKRTGEKVFLECVQDMDHENMFWYRQDPGLGLRLIYFSYDVKMKEKGDIPEGYSVSREKKERFSLILESASTNQTSMYLCASRIENIQYFGAGTRLSVL.

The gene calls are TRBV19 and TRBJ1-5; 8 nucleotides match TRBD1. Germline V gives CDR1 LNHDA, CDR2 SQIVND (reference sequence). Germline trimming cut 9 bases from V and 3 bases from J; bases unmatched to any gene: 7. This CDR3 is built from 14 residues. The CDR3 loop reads CASATGDFNQPQHF. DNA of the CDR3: TGTGCCAGCGCGACAGGGGACTTCAATCAGCCCCAGCATTTT.

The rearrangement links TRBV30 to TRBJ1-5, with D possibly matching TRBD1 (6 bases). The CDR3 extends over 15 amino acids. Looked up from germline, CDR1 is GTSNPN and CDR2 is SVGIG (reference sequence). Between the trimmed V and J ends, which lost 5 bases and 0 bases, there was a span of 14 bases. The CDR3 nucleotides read TGTGCCTGGGCTGCAGGGGAGAATAGCAATCAGCCCCAGCATTTT. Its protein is CAWAAGENSNQPQHF.

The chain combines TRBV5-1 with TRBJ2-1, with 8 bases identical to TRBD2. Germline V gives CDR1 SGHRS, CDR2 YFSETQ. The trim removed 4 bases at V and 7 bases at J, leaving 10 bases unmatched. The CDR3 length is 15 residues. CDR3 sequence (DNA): TGCGCCAGCAGCAGGGGGAGCGGGAGTGGTAATGAGCAGTTCTTC. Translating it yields CASSRGSGSGNEQFF.

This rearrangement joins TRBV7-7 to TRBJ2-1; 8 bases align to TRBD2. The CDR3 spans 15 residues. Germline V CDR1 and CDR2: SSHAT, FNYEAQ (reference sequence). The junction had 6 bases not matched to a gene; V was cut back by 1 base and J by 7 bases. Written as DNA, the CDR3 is TGTGCCAGCAGCTTAGGGCTAGCGGGTAGGAATGAGCAGTTCTTC. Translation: CASSLGLAGRNEQFF.

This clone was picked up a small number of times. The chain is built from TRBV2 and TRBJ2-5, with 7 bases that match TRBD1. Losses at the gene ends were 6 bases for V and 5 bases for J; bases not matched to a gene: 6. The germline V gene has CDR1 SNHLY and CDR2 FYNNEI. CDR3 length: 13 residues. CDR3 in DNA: TGTGCCAGCAGGGGACAGCCTCGGGAGACCCAGTACTTC. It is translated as CASRGQPRETQYF. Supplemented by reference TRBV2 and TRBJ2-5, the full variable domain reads EPEVTQTPSHQVTQMGQEVILRCVPISNHLYFYWYRQILGQKVEFLVSFYNNEISEKSEIFDDQFSVERPDGSNFTLKIRSTKLEDSAMYFCASRGQPRETQYFGPGTRLLVL.

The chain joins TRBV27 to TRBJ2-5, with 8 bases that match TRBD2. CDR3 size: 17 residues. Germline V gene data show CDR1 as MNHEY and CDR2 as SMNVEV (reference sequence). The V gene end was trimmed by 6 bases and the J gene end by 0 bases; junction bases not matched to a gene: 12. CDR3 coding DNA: TGTGCCAGCAGAGGGCGCGGGACTAGGGGATACCAAGAGACCCAGTACTTC. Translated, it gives CASRGRGTRGYQETQYF.

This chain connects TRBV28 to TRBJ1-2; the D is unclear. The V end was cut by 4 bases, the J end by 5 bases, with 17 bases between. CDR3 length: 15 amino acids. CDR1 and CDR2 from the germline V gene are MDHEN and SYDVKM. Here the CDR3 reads CASSSPSTAVYGYTF. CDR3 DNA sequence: TGTGCCAGCAGTTCCCCTTCCACAGCAGTTTATGGCTACACCTTC.

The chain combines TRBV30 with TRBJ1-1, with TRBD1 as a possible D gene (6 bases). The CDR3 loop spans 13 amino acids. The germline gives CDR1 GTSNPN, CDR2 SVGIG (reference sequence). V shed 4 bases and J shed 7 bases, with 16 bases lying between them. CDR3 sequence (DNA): TGTGCCTGGAACGGGGGCGGGGGGAGTGAAGCTTTCTTT. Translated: CAWNGGGGSEAFF.

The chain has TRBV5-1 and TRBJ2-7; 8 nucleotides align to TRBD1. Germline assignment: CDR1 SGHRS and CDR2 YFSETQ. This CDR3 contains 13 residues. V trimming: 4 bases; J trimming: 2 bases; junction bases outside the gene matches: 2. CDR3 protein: CASSADRAYEQYF. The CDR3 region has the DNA TGCGCCAGCAGCGCGGACAGGGCCTACGAGCAGTACTTC.

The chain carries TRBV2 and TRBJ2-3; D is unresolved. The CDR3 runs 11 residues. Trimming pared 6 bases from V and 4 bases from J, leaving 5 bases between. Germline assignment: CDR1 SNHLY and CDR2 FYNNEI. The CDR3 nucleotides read TGTGCCAGCAGCCCGGCAGATACGCAGTATTTT. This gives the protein CASSPADTQYF.

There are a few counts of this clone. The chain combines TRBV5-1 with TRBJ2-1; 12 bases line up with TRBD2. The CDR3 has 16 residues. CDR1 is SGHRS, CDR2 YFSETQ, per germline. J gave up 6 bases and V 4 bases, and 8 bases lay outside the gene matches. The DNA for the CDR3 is TGCGCCAGCAGCCTGGAGGCACTAGCGGGAGGCAATGAGCAGTTCTTC. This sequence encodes CASSLEALAGGNEQFF.

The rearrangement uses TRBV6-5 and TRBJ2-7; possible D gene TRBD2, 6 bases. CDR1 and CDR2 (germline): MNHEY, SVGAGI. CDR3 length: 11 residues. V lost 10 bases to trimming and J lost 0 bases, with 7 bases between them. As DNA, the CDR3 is TGTGCCACGGGAGTCTCCTACGAGCAGTACTTC. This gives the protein CATGVSYEQYF.

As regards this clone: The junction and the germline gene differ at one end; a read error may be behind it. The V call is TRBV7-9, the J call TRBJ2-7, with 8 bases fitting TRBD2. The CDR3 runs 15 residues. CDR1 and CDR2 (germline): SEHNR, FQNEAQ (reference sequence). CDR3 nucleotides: TGTTCCAGCAGCTTAGGCCGGGAGGGCCTTGGCGAGCAGTACTTC. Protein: CSSSLGREGLGEQYF.